One and the same sample provided the 13 T cell receptor beta chains below, sequenced in a study of neoadjuvant anti-PD-1 for oral cavity cancer. Sequencing was performed with immunoSEQ multiplex PCR; in TCRdb, only in-frame clones are kept and a portion is missing. In the table there are approximately 67,000 clones, around 83% of which are singletons. Sequenced material: PBMCs, taken before nivolumab (anti-PD-1) treatment. The origin of the receptors is a person aged 40-85 years with oral cavity squamous cell carcinoma.

This clone has only one observation. J is TRBJ1-2 and V is TRBV7-2; D is uncertain. Trimming left V 2 bases short and J 4 bases short, with 14 bases between. This CDR3 has 15 amino acids. Per germline, CDR1 SGHTA and CDR2 FQGNSA. CDR3 DNA: TGTGCCAGCAGCTTAATTGAGGGCCCGAGCTATGGCTACACCTTC. It encodes CASSLIEGPSYGYTF. Full variable domain (rest looked up from reference TRBV7-2 and TRBJ1-2): GAGVSQSPSNKVTEKGKDVELRCDPISGHTALYWYRQSLGQGLEFLIYFQGNSAPDKSGLPSDRFSAERTGGSVSTLTIQRTQQEDSAVYLCASSLIEGPSYGYTFGSGTRLTVV.

V and J are TRBV6-1 and TRBJ1-5; D gene uncertain. The germline V gene encodes CDR1 MNHNS and CDR2 SASEGT. CDR3 size: 13 residues. The V end lost 2 bases, the J end lost 7 bases, and 9 bases lay between the germline ends. The CDR3 DNA follows: TGTGCCAGCAGTGAAAGGGAAGGACAGCCCCAGCATTTT. It specifies CASSEREGQPQHF.

This chain links TRBV5-4 with TRBJ2-5; 7 nucleotides line up with TRBD1. This CDR3 is 17 amino acids long. CDR1 is SGHNT, CDR2 YYREEE, per germline (reference sequence). V was pared by 0 bases and J by 1 base, with 9 bases of the junction left unmatched. The CDR3 region is CASSLAGKQGTQETQYF. CDR3 coding DNA: TGTGCCAGCAGCTTGGCCGGGAAACAGGGGACCCAAGAGACCCAGTACTTC.

J is TRBJ2-7 and V is TRBV27, with no clear D. CDR1 and CDR2 (germline): MNHEY, SMNVEV (reference sequence). The ends were cut back, 4 bases at V and 0 bases at J, with 7 bases in the middle. This CDR3 is 13 amino acids long. CDR3 nucleotides: TGTGCCAGCAGTTGGCAGGCCTCCTACGAGCAGTACTTC. The encoded protein is CASSWQASYEQYF.

The chain combines TRBV5-4 with TRBJ2-3; either TRBD1 or TRBD2 may fit D (5 bases each). The germline V gene encodes CDR1 SGHNT and CDR2 YYREEE (reference sequence). Trimming stripped 0 bases from V and 8 bases from J, with 19 bases between. There are 16 residues in the CDR3. The CDR3 region has the DNA TGTGCCAGCAGCTTGGTGAACCCCCGGGGCGTCGGTACGCAGTATTTT. As protein: CASSLVNPRGVGTQYF.

This chain connects TRBV30 to TRBJ1-3; D possibly corresponds to TRBD1 (6 bases). The CDR3 consists of 13 residues. Germline values: CDR1 GTSNPN, CDR2 SVGIG (reference sequence). V gave up 2 bases and J gave up 2 bases, with 7 bases separating them. The CDR3 sequence is CAWSWGPGNTIYF. The CDR3 nucleotides read TGTGCCTGGAGTTGGGGGCCTGGAAACACCATATATTTT.

In its sample, this clone was seen once. This chain uses TRBV6-1 with TRBJ2-1, with unresolved D. Trimming took off 2 bases at V and 3 bases at J, with 11 bases between the two ends. From germline, CDR1 is MNHNS and CDR2 SASEGT. This CDR3 comprises 15 residues. In DNA, the CDR3 is TGTGCCAGCAGTGAATGGGCAGAGCTCTACAATGAGCAGTTCTTC. Protein sequence: CASSEWAELYNEQFF.

The genes are TRBV29-1 and TRBJ2-5; D is ambiguous. This CDR3 region has 13 residues. Germline V gene lookup returns CDR1 SQVTM and CDR2 ANQGSEA. Trimming removed 3 bases from V and 2 bases from J, with 10 bases in between. This CDR3 reads CSVDRATQETQYF. Here the CDR3 DNA reads TGCAGCGTTGATCGAGCGACTCAAGAGACCCAGTACTTC.

This clone has only a few counts. The V and J genes are TRBV4-1 and TRBJ1-1, with D uncertain. Germline CDR1 MGHRA, CDR2 YSYEKL. The V and J ends lost 7 bases and 0 bases respectively, with 3 bases between them. The CDR3 covers 11 residues. CDR3 sequence reads: CASTLNTEAFF. CDR3 sequence (DNA): TGCGCCAGCACCCTGAACACTGAAGCTTTCTTT.

The rearrangement joins TRBV30 to TRBJ2-7; D uncertain. Per the germline V gene, CDR1 is GTSNPN and CDR2 is SVGIG (reference sequence). The ends were cut back, 1 base at V and 6 bases at J, with 10 bases in the middle. This CDR3 has 12 residues. The CDR3 sequence: CAWSGGGREQYF. The CDR3 DNA sequence: TGTGCCTGGAGTGGTGGTGGGCGCGAGCAGTACTTC.

On this clone itself: The junction departs from the called germline gene at one end, perhaps through a read error. The chain uses TRBV7-7 and TRBJ2-3; 11 positions match TRBD1. The CDR3 spans 14 residues. Germline CDR1 reads SSHAT; CDR2 reads FNYEAQ (reference sequence). CDR3 DNA: TGTGCTAGCAGCTTGGGGACAGGGGGAGATACGCAGTATTTT. It translates to CASSLGTGGDTQYF.

V gene TRBV27 combines with J gene TRBJ2-1, with 8 bases matching TRBD1. In germline, CDR1 is MNHEY, CDR2 SMNVEV (reference sequence). This CDR3 is built from 16 residues. V shed 5 bases and J 3 bases; nucleotides not matched to a gene: 9. The CDR3: CASSLSGTGFYNEQFF. CDR3 nucleotide sequence: TGTGCCAGCAGTCTTTCCGGGACAGGATTCTACAATGAGCAGTTCTTC.

CDR3 region: CASSFGQGRSYEQYF. The CDR3 DNA reads as TGTGCCAGCAGTTTCGGACAGGGGCGCTCCTACGAGCAGTACTTC. The chain recombines TRBV6-6 with TRBJ2-7; 9 bases match TRBD1. The trim removed 4 bases at V and 0 bases at J, leaving 4 bases unmatched. The CDR3 runs to 15 residues. In germline, CDR1 is MNHNY, CDR2 SVGAGI (reference sequence).